These 8 T cell receptor beta chains were sequenced from one sample in a study of T cell responses to AZD1222 COVID-19 vaccine. The method was immunoSEQ multiplex PCR; TCRdb's version includes in-frame clones alone and lacks a portion of them. There are 75,000 to 85,000 clones in the sample; about 88% occur only once, and more than 4% lies in the top ten. Source: peripheral blood, taken on day 0 of AZD1222 vaccination. These receptors all come from an adult in good health.

J is TRBJ1-5 and V is TRBV29-1, with unresolved D. In germline, CDR1 is SQVTM, CDR2 ANQGSEA. The CDR3 runs 15 residues. V lost 4 bases, J lost 7 bases, and 20 bases lay in between. The CDR3 region is CSVAQMYLLWQPQHF. CDR3 bases: TGCAGCGTTGCCCAAATGTACCTCCTGTGGCAGCCCCAGCATTTT.

This clone was detected only once. The chain recombines TRBV18 with TRBJ1-2, with a weak D call TRBD1 (5 bases). The CDR3 is made up of 14 amino acids. Germline V CDR1 and CDR2: KGHSH, LQKENI. V shed 3 bases and J shed 3 bases, with 11 bases lying between them. In DNA, the CDR3 is TGTGCCAGCTCACCTTCGGGGGTTGACTATGGCTACACCTTC. This encodes CASSPSGVDYGYTF. Complete variable domain (other parts from reference TRBV18 and TRBJ1-2): NAGVMQNPRHLVRRRGQEARLRCSPMKGHSHVYWYRQLPEEGLKFMVYLQKENIIDESGMPKERFSAEFPKEGPSILRIQQVVRGDSAAYFCASSPSGVDYGYTFGSGTRLTVV.

The rearrangement uses TRBV11-3 and TRBJ1-2, with 7 bases that match TRBD1. CDR3 length equals 12 residues. V was clipped by 2 bases and J by 8 bases; unmatched bases: 2. In germline, CDR1 is SGHNT, CDR2 YENEEA. CDR3 sequence reads: CASSLTGAGYTF. CDR3 nucleotides: TGTGCCAGCAGCTTAACAGGGGCCGGCTACACCTTC.

The chain carries TRBV9 and TRBJ2-7; perhaps D is TRBD1 or TRBD2 (5 bases each). The germline gives CDR1 SGDLS, CDR2 YYNGEE. Trimming took off 0 bases at V and 5 bases at J, with 9 bases between the two ends. This CDR3 has 13 amino acids. CDR3 coding DNA: TGTGCCAGCAGCGTAGAGGTGGGGGACGAGCAGTACTTC. Its translation: CASSVEVGDEQYF.

The rearrangement uses TRBV30 and TRBJ1-5; TRBD1 matches 7 bases. After removal of 1 base from V and 1 base from J, the junction contained 7 bases not matched to a gene. The CDR3 sequence is 16 residues long. Germline CDR1 is GTSNPN and CDR2 is SVGIG (reference sequence). CDR3 sequence: CAWSETGFGSNQPQHF. DNA of the CDR3: TGTGCCTGGAGTGAGACAGGGTTTGGAAGCAATCAGCCCCAGCATTTT.

This chain links TRBV7-2 with TRBJ1-1; D is unresolved. The V and J ends lost 1 base and 1 base respectively, with 7 bases between them. The CDR3 extends over 14 amino acids. Germline CDR1 and CDR2: SGHTA and FQGNSA. The CDR3 loop is CASSLVASNTEAFF. The CDR3 bases are TGTGCCAGCAGCTTAGTTGCCTCGAACACTGAAGCTTTCTTT.

The chain carries TRBV25-1 and TRBJ1-2; perhaps TRBD1 as D (5 bases). The germline V and J ends were trimmed by 5 bases and 5 bases, with 15 bases remaining between them. Germline CDR1 reads MGHDK; CDR2 reads SYGVNS. The CDR3 extends over 14 amino acids. CDR3 in DNA: TGTGCCAGCAGTTACTTAAGGGGTTTTTATGGCTACACCTTC. It codes for CASSYLRGFYGYTF.

This clone occurred once. This chain connects TRBV11-3 to TRBJ1-1; a weak D match, TRBD1 (6 bases). The CDR3 spans 15 residues. Trimming removed 0 bases at V and 0 bases at J, with 8 bases between. The germline gives CDR1 SGHNT, CDR2 YENEEA. CDR3 amino acids: CASSLDAGVNTEAFF. In DNA form, the CDR3 reads TGTGCCAGCAGCTTAGATGCAGGGGTGAACACTGAAGCTTTCTTT.